These 21 T cell receptor beta chains share one sample of origin, sequenced in a study of blood T cells in healthy people across ages. It was with a sample-barcoded 5' primer and a J-beta primer mix that a second PCR of roughly 6 to 11 cycles was run. TCRdb reprocessed the 5' RACE reads via MiXCR and lists one record per CDR3 protein. The table shows around 800,000 distinct CDR3 sequences, with around a quarter occurring only once. Separately, the same data were catalogued under a study of T cells of mothers and their children.

Sequenced sample: blood. These receptors were collected from a boy under 18 in good health.

The rearrangement uses TRBV6-2 or TRBV6-3 and TRBJ2-5, with D tentatively TRBD2 (5 bases). The DNA end favors TRBJ2-7, so the J call may be wrong. CDR3 length: 14 amino acids. Germline V CDR1 and CDR2: MNHEY, SVGEGT. CDR3 DNA: TGTGCCAGCAAACTTCGGGAAGCCTTCTACGAGCAGTACTTC. This gives the protein CASKLREAFYEQYF.

In this sample, this clonotype turned up a few times. The CDR3 loop is CASSPGQGENWQFF. The DNA of the CDR3 is TGCGCCAGCAGCCCGGGACAGGGAGAAAATTGGCAGTTCTTC. J is TRBJ2-1 and V is TRBV10-1; 9 bases fit TRBD1. Germline loops: CDR1 WNHNN, CDR2 SYGVQD (reference sequence). With V trimmed by 6 bases and J by 12 bases, 12 bases remained unmatched. The CDR3 consists of 14 residues.

In its sample, this clonotype was seen a few times. This sequence joins TRBV28 and TRBJ1-2; a weak D match, TRBD1 (6 bases). Germline CDR1 is MDHEN and CDR2 is SYDVKM. The V and J ends lost 5 bases and 7 bases respectively, with 23 bases between them. The CDR3 is 16 residues long. CDR3 sequence reads: CASSMTLVALGGGYTF. In nucleotides, the CDR3 is TGTGCCAGCAGTATGACACTCGTCGCGTTAGGGGGTGGCTACACCTTC.

This chain connects TRBV29-1 to TRBJ2-5; the match to TRBD2 covers 7 bases. Losses at the gene ends were 8 bases for V and 4 bases for J; bases not matched to a gene: 13. Germline CDR1 reads SQVTM; CDR2 reads ANQGSEA. This CDR3 has 14 amino acids. Here the CDR3 reads CSILMGAGSETQYF. The CDR3, as DNA: TGCAGCATTCTGATGGGAGCGGGGTCAGAGACCCAGTACTTC. The complete variable domain, with remaining parts taken from reference TRBV29-1 and TRBJ2-5, reads SAVISQKPSRDICQRGTSLTIQCQVDSQVTMMFWYRQQPGQSLTLIATANQGSEATYESGFVIDKFPISRPNLTFSTLTVSNMSPEDSSIYLCSILMGAGSETQYFGPGTRLLVL.

This clonotype showed up just a few times. This sequence joins TRBV12-3 or TRBV12-4 and TRBJ1-2; the D gene is possibly TRBD1 (5 bases). The V gene lost 7 bases and the J gene lost 6 bases, with 15 bases spanning the gap. This CDR3 is built from 13 residues. CDR3: CASTRRGSDGYTF. Written as DNA, the CDR3 is TGTGCCAGCACCCGGCGGGGGAGCGATGGCTACACCTTC.

The chain joins TRBV4-1 to TRBJ2-4; no clear D. The V gene lost 4 bases and the J gene lost 0 bases, with 19 bases spanning the gap. The germline V gene encodes CDR1 MGHRA and CDR2 YSYEKL. The CDR3 has 18 residues. The CDR3 coding sequence is TGCGCCAGCAGCCTAGCTCTCACTGGTGGTTTAGCCAAAAACATTCAGTACTTC. Translation gives CASSLALTGGLAKNIQYF.

The genes are TRBV27 and TRBJ2-7; 7 bases line up with TRBD1. Germline trimming cut 5 bases from V and 4 bases from J; bases unmatched to any gene: 17. The germline CDR1 and CDR2 sequences are MNHEY and SMNVEV (reference sequence). The length of the CDR3 is 17 residues. The CDR3 here is CASSGKGGETTQYEQYF. DNA for the CDR3: TGTGCCAGCAGTGGGAAAGGGGGCGAAACCACCCAGTACGAGCAGTACTTC.

The table lists this clonotype with a few counts. The CDR3 carries no conserved terminal phenylalanine or tryptophan, so it likely arises from a read error. V gene TRBV3-1 combines with J gene TRBJ2-4; D perhaps matches TRBD1 (6 bases). The CDR3 consists of 16 residues. Germline-derived CDR1 and CDR2 are LGHDT and YNNKEL (reference sequence). The ends were cut back, 1 base at V and 2 bases at J, with 12 bases in the middle. Here the CDR3 reads CASSQAQQGTKNIQYL. The CDR3 nucleotides are TGTGCCAGCAGCCAAGCTCAACAGGGAACCAAAAACATTCAGTACCTC.

The chain joins TRBV28 to TRBJ2-1, with D perhaps matching TRBD2 (6 bases). The CDR3 consists of 15 residues. From germline, CDR1 is MDHEN and CDR2 SYDVKM. The germline V and J ends were trimmed by 2 bases and 13 bases, with 21 bases remaining between them. The CDR3 loop reads CASSLPGVEGFRQFF. CDR3 coding DNA: TGTGCCAGCAGTTTACCGGGGGTTGAGGGGTTTCGTCAGTTCTTC.

The rearrangement links TRBV4-1 to TRBJ2-4, with D perhaps assigned TRBD1 or TRBD2 (5 bases each). Per germline, CDR1 MGHRA and CDR2 YSYEKL. Between the trimmed V and J ends, which lost 0 bases and 9 bases, there was a span of 12 bases. CDR3 length: 14 residues. CDR3 residues: CASSQDIEGRIQYF. The CDR3 DNA is TGCGCCAGCAGCCAAGATATCGAGGGGCGCATTCAGTACTTC.

The chain combines TRBV12-3 or TRBV12-4 with TRBJ1-5, with 9 bases matching TRBD1. The ends lost 5 bases at V and 7 bases at J; junction bases unmatched: 6. The length of the CDR3 is 14 residues. This CDR3 is CASSTRQGEQPQHF. The DNA of the CDR3 is TGTGCCAGCAGTACCCGACAGGGGGAACAGCCCCAGCATTTT.

This clonotype has a handful of counts. The chain couples TRBV14 to TRBJ2-1; the D is unclear. The assigned J gene may be wrong: the sequence end matches TRBJ2-7 better. Germline-derived CDR1 and CDR2 are SGHDN and FVKESK. The CDR3 is 13 residues long. The DNA of the CDR3 is TGTGCCAGCAGCCAAGATAGTTGGTACGAGCAGTACTTC. It specifies CASSQDSWYEQYF.

This chain links TRBV6-2 or TRBV6-3 with TRBJ2-2; 8 nucleotides align to TRBD1. Trimming removed 5 bases from V and 6 bases from J; junction bases left unmatched: 5. In germline, CDR1 is MNHEY, CDR2 SVGEGT. CDR3 length: 14 residues. The CDR3 bases are TGTGCCAGCAGTCCGGACAGGGACGCCGGGGAGCTGTTTTTT. Translation: CASSPDRDAGELFF.

In this sample, this clonotype turned up a few times. The chain couples TRBV20-1 to TRBJ2-5; D perhaps matches TRBD1 (5 bases). CDR3 length: 12 residues. The germline gives CDR1 DFQATT, CDR2 SNEGSKA (reference sequence). Trimming removed 5 bases at V and 5 bases at J, with 12 bases between. The CDR3 DNA is TGCAGTGCTTTGGGGCTGTATGAGACCCAGTACTTC. Translation gives CSALGLYETQYF.

The chain recombines TRBV28 with TRBJ2-5, with D possibly being TRBD1 (6 bases). The DNA end favors TRBJ2-7, so the J call may be wrong. The CDR3 spans 16 residues. In germline, CDR1 is MDHEN, CDR2 SYDVKM. CDR3 region: CASSPRQELTNYEQYF. The CDR3, as DNA: TGTGCCAGCAGTCCCAGACAGGAGCTAACGAACTACGAGCAGTACTTC.

This clonotype was seen only a few times. The genes are TRBV7-2 and TRBJ1-5; D ambiguous. Trimming pared 5 bases from V and 1 base from J, leaving 6 bases between. In germline, CDR1 is SGHTA, CDR2 FQGNSA. CDR3 length: 13 residues. CDR3: CASSRRSNQPQHF. As DNA, the CDR3 is TGTGCCAGCAGCCGACGGAGCAATCAGCCCCAGCATTTT. The full variable domain, completed using reference TRBV7-2 and TRBJ1-5, is GAGVSQSPSNKVTEKGKDVELRCDPISGHTALYWYRQSLGQGLEFLIYFQGNSAPDKSGLPSDRFSAERTGGSVSTLTIQRTQQEDSAVYLCASSRRSNQPQHFGDGTRLSIL.

The chain employs TRBV12-3 or TRBV12-4 and TRBJ2-1; TRBD2 aligns across 10 bases. The DNA end is more similar to TRBJ2-5, so the J call may be wrong. CDR3 length: 15 amino acids. The CDR3 sequence is CASSLPSGSSGTQYF. Written as DNA, the CDR3 is TGTGCCAGCAGTTTGCCTAGCGGGAGTAGCGGGACCCAGTACTTC.

This clonotype was counted a few times. This chain joins TRBV10-3 and TRBJ2-5; D gene uncertain. Trimming took off 6 bases at V and 5 bases at J, with 16 bases between the two ends. Germline CDR1 and CDR2: ENHRY and SYGVKD. The CDR3 runs to 14 residues. The CDR3: CAIRLGAFPETQYF. The CDR3 DNA sequence: TGTGCCATCAGGTTGGGCGCATTCCCGGAGACCCAGTACTTC.

The chain employs TRBV30 and TRBJ2-5; D call uncertain. Per the germline V gene, CDR1 is GTSNPN and CDR2 is SVGIG (reference sequence). The length of the CDR3 is 15 residues. The V end was cut by 3 bases, the J end by 11 bases, with 25 bases between. The CDR3 coding sequence is TGTGCCTGGAGCGACCCCGGGCAGCTCTCCTGGAAGCAGTACTTC. Its translation is CAWSDPGQLSWKQYF.

In its sample, this clonotype was seen a few times. The chain recombines TRBV7-9 with TRBJ2-7; D remains ambiguous. V was clipped by 5 bases and J by 12 bases, with 23 bases between them. CDR1 is SEHNR and CDR2 is FQNEAQ in the germline V gene (reference sequence). The CDR3 is 14 residues long. CDR3 nucleotide sequence: TGTGCCAGCAGCCCCGAATCGGAATGGGTACGATGGTACTTC. Its protein is CASSPESEWVRWYF.

V usage is TRBV5-1 and J usage is TRBJ1-4; D ambiguous. The V gene lost 6 bases and the J gene lost 8 bases, with 14 bases spanning the gap. Germline-derived CDR1 and CDR2 are SGHRS and YFSETQ. This CDR3 has 13 amino acids. The CDR3 nucleotides are TGCGCCAGCAAAGCAACACTAAAAGAAAAACTGTTTTTT. It specifies CASKATLKEKLFF.